This T cell receptor (beta chain) was documented in a study of cytomegalovirus exposure and HLA in healthy donors. Points on this clone: Antigen: not known.

Germline assignment: CDR1 KGHSH and CDR2 LQKENI. Trimming cost V 1 base and J 0 bases; bases outside gene matches: 3. This CDR3 has 16 residues. Study findings and constraints: Common viral pathogens were later found to be apparently linked to several of the most significant clusters.

PCR amplification relied on 60 Vbeta primers (plus 13 Jbeta primers). As handled by the study authors: Later reanalysis found roughly 80 million unique TCR beta chains, around 11 million of them shared. Libraries were prepared by immunoSEQ multiplex PCR; TCRdb keeps only in-frame clonotypes and omits some of them. The V and J calls and clone size were taken over from that table, and D and trimming were inferred from the DNA. The data show some 120,000 clones, 79% seen once. Sequencing was carried out using PBMCs. V usage is TRBV18 and J usage is TRBJ1-3, with 7 bases lining up with TRBD1. The sequence was collected from a young woman in good health and CMV-seropositive. CDR3 DNA sequence: TGTGCCAGCTCACCACTACAGGGGAGCTCTGGAAACACCATATATTTT. This translates into CASSPLQGSSGNTIYF.